A single sample gave rise to the 11 T cell receptor beta chains below, sequenced in a study of blood T cell repertoires in COVID-19. Assay: immunoSEQ multiplex PCR; the TCRdb copy retains only in-frame clones and omits some. The sample includes roughly 570,000 clones, about 89% of them seen just once. The sequenced material came from peripheral blood. The source of these receptors is a woman aged 45 to 65 with COVID-19, enrolled during active disease.

The genes are TRBV19 and TRBJ2-5; D unresolved. Per the germline V gene, CDR1 is LNHDA and CDR2 is SQIVND (reference sequence). The V end lost 6 bases, the J end lost 1 base, and 9 bases lay between the germline ends. This CDR3 region has 13 residues. The CDR3 region has the DNA TGTGCCAGTAGCCCTGACTTCCAAGAGACCCAGTACTTC. Translating it yields CASSPDFQETQYF. The variable domain in full, with the rest retrieved from reference TRBV19 and TRBJ2-5, is DGGITQSPKYLFRKEGQNVTLSCEQNLNHDAMYWYRQDPGQGLRLIYYSQIVNDFQKGDIAEGYSVSREKKESFPLTVTSAQKNPTAFYLCASSPDFQETQYFGPGTRLLVL.

A word on this clone: A junction end diverges from the germline sequence, so it may reflect a read error. The chain has TRBV10-3 and TRBJ1-4; perhaps TRBD1 as D (6 bases). CDR1 is ENHRY and CDR2 is SYGVKD in the germline V gene. The CDR3 extends over 15 amino acids. The CDR3 loop reads CAINEGGPTNEKLFF. CDR3 coding DNA: TGTGCCATCAATGAGGGGGGCCCAACTAATGAAAAACTGTTTTTT.

V gene TRBV7-2 combines with J gene TRBJ2-7, with TRBD2 as a possible D gene (5 bases). Germline CDR1 and CDR2: SGHTA and FQGNSA. The CDR3 extends over 17 amino acids. Trimming pared 3 bases from V and 6 bases from J, leaving 24 bases between. Here the CDR3 reads CASSFPGKGGDLSEQYF. The DNA of the CDR3 is TGTGCCAGCAGCTTTCCGGGGAAAGGTGGTGACCTTTCCGAGCAGTACTTC.

The rearrangement links TRBV5-1 to TRBJ2-5; D is perhaps TRBD2 (5 bases). The CDR3 has 15 residues. Looked up from germline, CDR1 is SGHRS and CDR2 is YFSETQ. V dropped 4 bases and J dropped 5 bases, with 18 bases sitting between them. CDR3 protein: CASSPNVGVGETQYF. The CDR3 coding sequence is TGCGCCAGCAGCCCCAACGTCGGGGTTGGGGAGACCCAGTACTTC. The full variable domain, in which reference TRBV5-1 and TRBJ2-5 provide the parts outside the CDR3, is KAGVTQTPRYLIKTRGQQVTLSCSPISGHRSVSWYQQTPGQGLQFLFEYFSETQRNKGNFPGRFSGRQFSNSRSEMNVSTLELGDSALYLCASSPNVGVGETQYFGPGTRLLVL.

The chain is built from TRBV11-1 and TRBJ1-1; 9 bases agree with TRBD1. V was clipped by 5 bases and J by 1 base; unmatched bases: 5. Germline lookup yields CDR1 SGHAT and CDR2 FQDESV (reference sequence). CDR3 length: 15 amino acids. In DNA form, the CDR3 reads TGTGCCAGCAGCCGCCCGGGACAGGGGAACACTGAAGCTTTCTTT. Translating gives CASSRPGQGNTEAFF.

The chain uses TRBV5-4 and TRBJ1-2, with D tentatively TRBD1 (6 bases). The V end was cut by 4 bases, the J end by 3 bases, with 10 bases between. Germline values: CDR1 SGHNT, CDR2 YYREEE (reference sequence). This CDR3 region has 13 residues. CDR3 bases: TGTGCCAGCAGCCCAGGGGTCTACTATGGCTACACCTTC. This encodes CASSPGVYYGYTF. Drawing the rest from reference TRBV5-4 and TRBJ1-2, the complete variable domain is ETGVTQSPTHLIKTRGQQVTLRCSSQSGHNTVSWYQQALGQGPQFIFQYYREEENGRGNFPPRFSGLQFPNYSSELNVNALELDDSALYLCASSPGVYYGYTFGSGTRLTVV.

This rearrangement joins TRBV6-5 to TRBJ1-2; 7 nucleotides align to TRBD1. Germline V gene data show CDR1 as MNHEY and CDR2 as SVGAGI. The ends lost 6 bases at V and 4 bases at J; junction bases unmatched: 5. This CDR3 has 13 residues. The chain's CDR3 is CASRSGQPYGYTF. As DNA, the CDR3 is TGTGCCAGCAGGTCGGGACAGCCCTATGGCTACACCTTC.

The chain recombines TRBV7-8 with TRBJ2-7, with 8 bases identical to TRBD2. V lost 2 bases, J lost 2 bases, and 5 bases stayed unmatched. This CDR3 spans 15 amino acids. The germline gives CDR1 SGHVS, CDR2 FQNEAQ. The CDR3 here is CASSLRGGGTYEQYF. CDR3 bases: TGTGCCAGCAGCTTACGGGGCGGGGGGACCTACGAGCAGTACTTC.

The J gene is TRBJ1-1, the V gene TRBV5-1; D perhaps matches TRBD1 (5 bases). Germline CDR1 and CDR2: SGHRS and YFSETQ. Trimming shortened V by 0 bases and J by 3 bases, and 21 bases separated the two germline ends. The CDR3 is made up of 18 amino acids. The CDR3 DNA follows: TGCGCCAGCAGCTTGGGGGAGGGGTCAAGTATTCGGGACACTGAAGCTTTCTTT. Encoded protein: CASSLGEGSSIRDTEAFF.

This clone has a single count. V and J are TRBV6-6 and TRBJ2-7, with a tentative D call TRBD2 (7 bases). Trimming stripped 7 bases from V and 4 bases from J, with 14 bases between. Germline CDR1 and CDR2: MNHNY and SVGAGI (reference sequence). This CDR3 contains 13 residues. The CDR3 nucleotides read TGTGCCAGCACCCTGGGGGGGCGGTACGAGCAGTACTTC. Translated, it gives CASTLGGRYEQYF.

J is TRBJ1-1 and V is TRBV12-3 or TRBV12-4; D unclear. The CDR3 has 13 amino acids. The V gene lost 3 bases and the J gene lost 7 bases, with 12 bases spanning the gap. The CDR3 DNA follows: TGTGCCAGCAGTTTCGGGGAGAGGGTTGAAGCTTTCTTT. It encodes CASSFGERVEAFF.